This T cell receptor (beta chain) was captured by sequencing in a study of blood T cell repertoires in COVID-19. At the level of the study: Acute-phase and convalescent COVID-19 samples originated in the United States, Italy and Spain. T cells, B-cell-depleted T cells, or PBMCs supplied cDNA or gDNA.

In the original analysis: Nucleated cell number was recorded as an estimate derived from reference gene primer amplification. Sequencing used immunoSEQ multiplex PCR; TCRdb keeps in-frame clones, though not all of them. For V, J and clone size, that table is used; D and trimming come from the DNA. The sample consists of fewer than 350,000 clones, more than 75% of them appearing once. Material for sequencing was PBMCs or T cells enriched from blood (not recorded which). This sequence was found in a woman aged 40 to 50 with acute COVID-19.

The CDR3: CASSQRNEQFF. The CDR3 nucleotides read TGTGCCAGCAGCCAACGCAATGAGCAGTTCTTC. The J gene is TRBJ2-1, the V gene TRBV3-1 (or the pseudogene TRBV3-2); D remains ambiguous. The CDR3 is made up of 11 amino acids. Trimming took off 2 bases at V and 6 bases at J, with 2 bases between the two ends. Looked up from germline, CDR1 is LGHDT and CDR2 is YNNKEL (reference sequence).